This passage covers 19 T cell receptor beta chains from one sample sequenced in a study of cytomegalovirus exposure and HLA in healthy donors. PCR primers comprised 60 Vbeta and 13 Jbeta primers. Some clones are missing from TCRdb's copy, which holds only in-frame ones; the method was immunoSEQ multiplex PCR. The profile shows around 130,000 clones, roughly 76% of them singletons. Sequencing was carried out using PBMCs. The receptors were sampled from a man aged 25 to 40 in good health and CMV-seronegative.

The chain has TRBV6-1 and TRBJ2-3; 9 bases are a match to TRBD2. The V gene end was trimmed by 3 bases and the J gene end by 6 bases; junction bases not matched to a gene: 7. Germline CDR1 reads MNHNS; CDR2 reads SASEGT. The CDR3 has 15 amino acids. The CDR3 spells CASSDRAGGPDTQYF. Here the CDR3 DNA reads TGTGCCAGCAGTGACCGGGCGGGGGGGCCTGATACGCAGTATTTT.

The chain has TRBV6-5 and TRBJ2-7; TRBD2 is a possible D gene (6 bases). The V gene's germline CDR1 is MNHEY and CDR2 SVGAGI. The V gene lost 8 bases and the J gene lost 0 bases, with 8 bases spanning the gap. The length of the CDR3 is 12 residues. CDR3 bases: TGTGCCAGCGGAGGGAGCTCCTACGAGCAGTACTTC. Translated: CASGGSSYEQYF.

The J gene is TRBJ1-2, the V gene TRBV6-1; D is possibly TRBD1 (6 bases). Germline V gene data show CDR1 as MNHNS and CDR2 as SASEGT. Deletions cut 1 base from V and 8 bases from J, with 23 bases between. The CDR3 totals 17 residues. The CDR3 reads CASSEGLGWGGPGGYTF. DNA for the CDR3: TGTGCCAGCAGTGAAGGCCTTGGGTGGGGGGGGCCGGGGGGCTACACCTTC.

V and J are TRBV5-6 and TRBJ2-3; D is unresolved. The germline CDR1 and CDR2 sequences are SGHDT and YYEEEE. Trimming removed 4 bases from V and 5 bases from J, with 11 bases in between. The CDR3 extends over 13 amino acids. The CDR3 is CASSVPERDTQYF. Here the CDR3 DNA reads TGTGCCAGCAGCGTCCCGGAGCGAGATACGCAGTATTTT.

CDR3 protein: CASSPWTGTSYEQYF. CDR3 DNA sequence: TGTGCCAGCAGTCCTTGGACAGGGACCTCCTACGAGCAGTACTTC. The chain couples TRBV28 to TRBJ2-5; 8 nucleotides align to TRBD1. The J call may not be correct, given that the DNA end is closer to TRBJ2-7. The CDR3 is made up of 15 amino acids. Germline loops: CDR1 MDHEN, CDR2 SYDVKM.

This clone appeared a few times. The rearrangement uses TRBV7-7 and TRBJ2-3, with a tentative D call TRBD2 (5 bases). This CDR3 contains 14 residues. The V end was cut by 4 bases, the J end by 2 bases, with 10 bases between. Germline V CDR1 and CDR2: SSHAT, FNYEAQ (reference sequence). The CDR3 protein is CASSSGLPTDTQYF. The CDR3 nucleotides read TGTGCCAGCAGCTCAGGACTTCCCACAGATACGCAGTATTTT.

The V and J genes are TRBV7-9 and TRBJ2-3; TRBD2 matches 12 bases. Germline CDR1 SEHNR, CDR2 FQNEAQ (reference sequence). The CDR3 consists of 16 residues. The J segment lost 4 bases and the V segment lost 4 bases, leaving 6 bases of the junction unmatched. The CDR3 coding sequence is TGTGCCAGCAGCTGGGGGTCTAGCGGGGGGGCAGATACGCAGTATTTT. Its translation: CASSWGSSGGADTQYF.

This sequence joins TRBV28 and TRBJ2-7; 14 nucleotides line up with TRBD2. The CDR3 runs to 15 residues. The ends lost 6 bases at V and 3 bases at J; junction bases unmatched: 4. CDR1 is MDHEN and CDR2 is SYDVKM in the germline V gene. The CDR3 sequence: CASSPGTSGGYEQYF. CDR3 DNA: TGTGCCAGCAGCCCCGGGACTAGCGGGGGCTACGAGCAGTACTTC.

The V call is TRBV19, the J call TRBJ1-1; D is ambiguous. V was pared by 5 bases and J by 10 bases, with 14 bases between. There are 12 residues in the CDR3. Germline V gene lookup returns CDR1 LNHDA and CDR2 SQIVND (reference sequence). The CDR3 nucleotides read TGTGCCAGTAGTTCCGGGATTTCGACAGCTTTCTTT. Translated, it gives CASSSGISTAFF.

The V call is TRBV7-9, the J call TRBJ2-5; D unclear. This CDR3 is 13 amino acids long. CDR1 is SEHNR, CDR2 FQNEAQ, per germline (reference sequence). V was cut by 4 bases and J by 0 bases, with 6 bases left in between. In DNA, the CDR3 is TGTGCCAGCAGCTCCTCGTACCAAGAGACCCAGTACTTC. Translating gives CASSSSYQETQYF. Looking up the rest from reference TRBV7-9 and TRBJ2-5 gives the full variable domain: DTGVSQNPRHKITKRGQNVTFRCDPISEHNRLYWYRQTLGQGPEFLTYFQNEAQLEKSRLLSDRFSAERPKGSFSTLEIQRTEQGDSAMYLCASSSSYQETQYFGPGTRLLVL.

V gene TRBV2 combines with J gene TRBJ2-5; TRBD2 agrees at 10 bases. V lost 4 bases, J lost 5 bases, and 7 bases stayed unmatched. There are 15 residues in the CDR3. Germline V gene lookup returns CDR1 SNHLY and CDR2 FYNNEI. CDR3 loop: CASSGSGGLLETQYF. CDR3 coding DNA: TGTGCCAGCAGTGGTAGCGGGGGGCTTTTGGAGACCCAGTACTTC.

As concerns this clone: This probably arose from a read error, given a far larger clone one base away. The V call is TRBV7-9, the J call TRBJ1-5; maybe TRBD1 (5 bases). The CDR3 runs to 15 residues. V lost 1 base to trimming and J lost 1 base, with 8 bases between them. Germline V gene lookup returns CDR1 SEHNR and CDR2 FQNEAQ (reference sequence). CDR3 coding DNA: TGTGCCAGCAGCTTAGGGGCAGGGAGCAATCAGCCCCAGCATTTT. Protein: CASSLGAGSNQPQHF.

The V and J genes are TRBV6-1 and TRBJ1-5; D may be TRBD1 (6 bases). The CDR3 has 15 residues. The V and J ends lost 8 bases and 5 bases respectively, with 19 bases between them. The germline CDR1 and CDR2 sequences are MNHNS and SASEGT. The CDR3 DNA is TGTGCCAGCGACGATCCCAGGGGAACGTATCAGCCCCAGCATTTT. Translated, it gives CASDDPRGTYQPQHF.

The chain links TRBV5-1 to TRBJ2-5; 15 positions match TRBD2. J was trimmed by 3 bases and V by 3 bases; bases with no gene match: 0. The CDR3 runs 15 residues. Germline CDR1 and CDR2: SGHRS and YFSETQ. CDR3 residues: CASSWTSGGEETQYF. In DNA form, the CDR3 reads TGCGCCAGCAGCTGGACTAGCGGGGGGGAAGAGACCCAGTACTTC.

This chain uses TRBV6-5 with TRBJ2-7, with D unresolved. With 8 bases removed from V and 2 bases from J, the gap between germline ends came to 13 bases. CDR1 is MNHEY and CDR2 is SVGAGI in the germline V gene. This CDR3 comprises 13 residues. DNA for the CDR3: TGTGCCAGCGCTTTAGACGCGGCCTACGAGCAGTACTTC. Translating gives CASALDAAYEQYF.

DNA for the CDR3: TGTGCCAGCACGGAACAGGTTAATAGCAATCAGCCCCAGCATTTT. This codes for CASTEQVNSNQPQHF. The rearrangement links TRBV2 to TRBJ1-5, with D tentatively TRBD1 (5 bases). Germline CDR1 SNHLY, CDR2 FYNNEI. V was clipped by 7 bases and J by 0 bases, with 13 bases between them. This CDR3 has 15 amino acids.

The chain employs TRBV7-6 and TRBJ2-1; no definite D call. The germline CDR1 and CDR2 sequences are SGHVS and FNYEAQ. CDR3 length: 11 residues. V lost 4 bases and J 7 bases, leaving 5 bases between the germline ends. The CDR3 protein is CASSYKNEQFF. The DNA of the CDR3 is TGTGCCAGCAGCTACAAAAATGAGCAGTTCTTC.

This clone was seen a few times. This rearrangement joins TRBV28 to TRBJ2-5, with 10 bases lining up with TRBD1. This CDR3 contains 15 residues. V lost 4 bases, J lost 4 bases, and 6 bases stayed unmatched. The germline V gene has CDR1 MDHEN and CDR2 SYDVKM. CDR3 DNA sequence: TGTGCCAGCAGTTCCCGGTGGGACAGGGGAGAGACCCAGTACTTC. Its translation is CASSSRWDRGETQYF. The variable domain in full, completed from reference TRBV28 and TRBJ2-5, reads DVKVTQSSRYLVKRTGEKVFLECVQDMDHENMFWYRQDPGLGLRLIYFSYDVKMKEKGDIPEGYSVSREKKERFSLILESASTNQTSMYLCASSSRWDRGETQYFGPGTRLLVL.

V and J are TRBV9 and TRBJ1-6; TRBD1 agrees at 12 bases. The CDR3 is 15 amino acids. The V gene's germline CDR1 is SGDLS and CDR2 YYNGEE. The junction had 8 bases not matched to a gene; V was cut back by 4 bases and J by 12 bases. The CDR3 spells CASSPSGTGGRPLHF. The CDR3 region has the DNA TGTGCCAGCAGCCCCTCCGGGACAGGGGGCAGACCCCTCCACTTT.